This TCR beta chain was documented in a study of Ad26.COV2.S vaccination and SARS-CoV-2 variants. The CDR3 runs 14 residues. Per the germline V gene, CDR1 is SGHAT and CDR2 is FQNNGV. Between the trimmed V and J ends, which lost 0 bases and 1 base, there was a span of 6 bases. Treatment reported: roughly 20 received Ad26.COV2.S at low or high dose, single or two shots; about 5 received placebo; per-sample allocation not given. The samples were gathered on day 63 after the first injection of vaccine or placebo. Clones were sequenced by immunoSEQ multiplex PCR, and TCRdb holds only the in-frame ones, with some missing. The sample carries around 320,000 clones, 70% to 90% recorded once.

The sequence was obtained from a person aged 18-65 years who received the Ad26.COV2.S COVID-19 vaccine or a placebo. J is TRBJ1-1 and V is TRBV11-2; D not resolved. The material sequenced was peripheral blood, taken in a trial of Ad26.COV2.S vaccine versus placebo. The CDR3 DNA reads TGTGCCAGCAGCTTAGATCTGGCGAACACTGAAGCTTTCTTT. It codes for CASSLDLANTEAFF.